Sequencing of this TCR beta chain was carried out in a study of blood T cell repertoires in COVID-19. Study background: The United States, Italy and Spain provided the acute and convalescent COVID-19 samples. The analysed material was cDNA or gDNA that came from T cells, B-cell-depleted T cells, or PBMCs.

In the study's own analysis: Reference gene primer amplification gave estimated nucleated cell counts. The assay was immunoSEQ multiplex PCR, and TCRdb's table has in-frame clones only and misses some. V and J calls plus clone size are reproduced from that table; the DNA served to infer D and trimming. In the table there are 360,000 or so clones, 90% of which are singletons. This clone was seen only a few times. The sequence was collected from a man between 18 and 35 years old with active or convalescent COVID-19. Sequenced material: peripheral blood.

CDR3 in amino acids: CAEGLRQGRPNQPQHF. DNA for the CDR3: TGTGCCGAGGGGTTGAGACAGGGGAGGCCCAATCAGCCCCAGCATTTT. The genes are TRBV14 and TRBJ1-5, with 8 bases that match TRBD1. This CDR3 contains 16 residues. Per the germline V gene, CDR1 is SGHDN and CDR2 is FVKESK. The V and J ends lost 11 bases and 3 bases, in that order; junction bases with no gene match: 15. Full variable domain (missing parts from reference TRBV14 and TRBJ1-5): EAGVTQFPSHSVIEKGQTVTLRCDPISGHDNLYWYRRVMGKEIKFLLHFVKESKQDESGMPNNRFLAERTGGTYSTLKVQPAELEDSGVYFCAEGLRQGRPNQPQHFGDGTRLSIL.